Given below is one TCR beta chain in context. Its antigen is not known. This record belongs to a study of cytomegalovirus exposure and HLA in healthy donors. Study-level findings and limits: Listed as cytomegalovirus-associated were around 160 TCR beta chains.

This PCR relied on a set of 60 Vbeta primers and 13 Jbeta primers. Sequenced by immunoSEQ multiplex PCR; TCRdb stores in-frame clones only, minus some. This sample has 200,000 to 250,000 clones, with 60% to 80% found just once. After removal of 3 bases from V and 5 bases from J, the junction contained 2 bases not matched to a gene. The germline V gene has CDR1 LNHDA and CDR2 SQIVND (reference sequence). CDR3 size: 14 residues. Source material: PBMCs. This chain uses TRBV19 with TRBJ2-7; 12 positions match TRBD1. The sequence came from a young man in good health and CMV-seronegative. In DNA form, the CDR3 reads TGTGCCAGTAGTATGGGGACAGGGGGCGACGAGCAGTACTTC. It yields the protein CASSMGTGGDEQYF.